This TCR beta chain was recovered during a study of T cell responses to AZD1222 COVID-19 vaccine (dated by TCRdb to 2020 to 2022). Concerning the study at large: TCR sequencing was performed for 230 to 250 trial participants, of whom some 200 were given two doses of AZD1222 and some 26 were given two doses of MenACWY control vaccine. Trial participants were enrolled by age into subgroups of 18-55, 56-69 and 70-plus years, and around 150, 28 and 57 TCR-sequenced participants, respectively, were included in these subgroups.

Here is what the overall study found, with its caveats: Most participants were white British and females outnumbered males, and the authors suggested that clonal diversity may have been underestimated. CD4 TCRs associated with the vaccine covered the entire spike protein, and the dominant responses were in regions 160-218 and 743-854. In the small 56-69-year group, the increase in depth fell short of significance, most likely because of low power. Spike-specific TCR breadth and depth rose significantly after two AZD1222 doses compared with day 0 and with MenACWY recipients. Nearly half of unique spike-specific TCRs reportedly recognized epitopes outside regions mutated in the B.1.351 and B.1.1.7 variants. Because no day 14 peak-response samples were available, repertoires were characterized only after the peak T cell response. Conclusions about previously exposed vaccinees are limited because only six or seven AZD1222 recipients were SARS-CoV-2 seropositive at baseline.

The sample's time point label, in plain terms: about 28 days (+/-7) after the second vaccine dose. The intended sense of this specimen's treatment or condition label: meningococcal conjugate vaccine given as trial control. Vaccinee samples were obtained from the UK trials COV001 and COV002, which included a single-blind randomized controlled phase 2/3 trial of AZD1222 (ChAdOx1 nCoV-19) in healthy adults. For TCRbeta chain sequencing, PBMC samples were collected from trial participants at day 0 and at day 28 after the second dose. The CDR3 regions of human TCRbeta chains were analyzed by immunosequencing. The published analysis was carried out like this. Repertoire TCRs were checked for matches against a reference library of SARS-CoV-2-specific TCRs that had been generated using the MIRA antigen-specificity platform. Breadth was defined as the fraction of unique TCRs that were SARS-CoV-2-associated, and depth was defined as the fraction of total T cells that were SARS-CoV-2-associated. Using the MIRA data, every spike-specific TCR was mapped to the spike region that the TCR reacted to and assigned to either a CD4 or a CD8 class. Log10-transformed breadth and depth values were compared by one-way ANOVA with Sidak's multiple comparisons tests. The table was pulled from immuneACCESS by TCRdb, which kept in-frame rearrangements only. Such tables lose some clones; where checked, under half of the loss comes from unresolved V genes, and the rest has no known cause. V, J and clone size reflect that table, while D and trimming were determined from the DNA. This sample holds some 170,000 clones; approximately 90% were observed only once. Jointly, the top ten make up around 4.5% of the sample.

On this clone: No cognate antigen has been identified for it. No much larger clonotype is one base removed from it; base qualities were not supplied.

The sequencing used peripheral blood, collected 28 days after the second dose of the MenACWY control vaccine. This clonotype was sampled from an adult who received the MenACWY meningococcal vaccine as a control.

The nucleotide sequence is given as TGTGCCAGCAGCCTGGTGGACAGGGAGAACTATGGCTACACCTTC. This is translated as CASSLVDRENYGYTF. The chain couples TRBV28 to TRBJ1-2; TRBD1 lines up with 8 middle nucleotides. CDR1 and CDR2, per the germline V gene, are MDHEN and SYDVKM. The cysteine opens and the phenylalanine closes a CDR3 of 15 amino acids. Of the read, only the CDR3 DNA is kept; its 45 bases are in frame from base 1. V and J are trimmed by 6 bases and 2 bases, and the gene matches miss 8 bases of the junction.